Below, 15 T cell receptor beta chains from the same sample are listed, as sequenced in a study of blood T cell repertoires in COVID-19 (dated by TCRdb to 2020 to 2022). Libraries came from the immunoSEQ multiplex PCR assay. TCRdb mirrors the immuneACCESS table, restricted to in-frame sequences. Some clones are absent from its copies; in checked studies, under half trace to an unresolved V gene, and the reason for the others is unknown. Present in this sample are around 120,000 clones, roughly 85% of which were seen just once. Approximately 25% of the sample is in the top ten clones. Sample: peripheral blood. The receptors originated from a human donor in a cohort sampled during active COVID-19.

The gene calls are TRBV28 and TRBJ1-1, with D uncertain. There are 15 residues in the CDR3. The V end lost 4 bases, the J end lost 1 base, and 13 bases lay between the germline ends. Germline V gives CDR1 MDHEN, CDR2 SYDVKM. CDR3 DNA sequence: TGTGCCAGCAGTTCTTTCCGGGTTGGGAACACTGAAGCTTTCTTT. It yields the protein CASSSFRVGNTEAFF. Supplemented by reference TRBV28 and TRBJ1-1, the full variable domain reads DVKVTQSSRYLVKRTGEKVFLECVQDMDHENMFWYRQDPGLGLRLIYFSYDVKMKEKGDIPEGYSVSREKKERFSLILESASTNQTSMYLCASSSFRVGNTEAFFGQGTRLTVV.

This sequence joins TRBV5-4 and TRBJ2-4; 9 nucleotides match TRBD1. Germline CDR1 is SGHNT and CDR2 is YYREEE (reference sequence). This CDR3 has 17 residues. Losses at the gene ends were 4 bases for V and 2 bases for J; bases not matched to a gene: 10. CDR3 sequence reads: CASSRGTGGATKNIQYF. In nucleotides, the CDR3 is TGTGCCAGCAGCCGTGGAACAGGGGGCGCGACCAAAAACATTCAGTACTTC.

This chain uses TRBV28 with TRBJ1-5; TRBD1 agrees at 7 bases. The germline V gene encodes CDR1 MDHEN and CDR2 SYDVKM. The CDR3 consists of 17 residues. Trimming at V came to 4 bases and at J to 5 bases, leaving 14 bases not matched to a gene. CDR3 in amino acids: CASSSPSPGQRYQPQHF. The CDR3 nucleotides read TGTGCCAGCAGTTCACCCTCCCCGGGACAGAGATATCAGCCCCAGCATTTT.

J is TRBJ1-5 and V is TRBV7-8, with a weak D call TRBD1 (6 bases). The CDR3 loop spans 16 amino acids. Germline lookup yields CDR1 SGHVS and CDR2 FQNEAQ. V gave up 5 bases and J gave up 3 bases, with 17 bases separating them. CDR3 nucleotide sequence: TGTGCCAGCAGCCAAGAATGGGGGCTTAACAATCAGCCCCAGCATTTT. It is translated as CASSQEWGLNNQPQHF.

The chain recombines TRBV2 with TRBJ1-5; TRBD1 might be the D (5 bases). This CDR3 spans 13 amino acids. CDR1 and CDR2 (germline): SNHLY, FYNNEI. V lost 7 bases to trimming and J lost 6 bases, with 13 bases between them. For the CDR3, the DNA is TGTGCCAGCAACCTAGGGGTCGGTCAGCCCCAGCATTTT. This codes for CASNLGVGQPQHF.

The V gene is TRBV7-2, the J gene TRBJ2-5; 8 positions match TRBD2. The length of the CDR3 is 19 residues. With 0 bases clipped from V and 1 base from J, the junction kept 13 bases outside the gene matches. Germline V gene lookup returns CDR1 SGHTA and CDR2 FQGNSA. CDR3 nucleotides: TGTGCCAGCAGCTTAGCAAGGACTAGCTTCCTGGAGGCCCAAGAGACCCAGTACTTC. As protein: CASSLARTSFLEAQETQYF.

The table lists this clone with a count of one. The chain couples TRBV15 to TRBJ2-5, with 9 bases identical to TRBD1. CDR1 and CDR2 from the germline V gene are LNHNV and YYDKDF (reference sequence). The CDR3 has 18 residues. V shed 0 bases, J shed 5 bases, and the junction held 13 bases outside the gene matches. The CDR3 DNA is TGTGCCACCAGCAGAGATAGGCGGGGACAGGGAAGGTCGGAGACCCAGTACTTC. Protein sequence: CATSRDRRGQGRSETQYF.

This clone appeared once. The V and J genes are TRBV19 and TRBJ1-5; a possible D gene is TRBD1 (6 bases). The germline V gene has CDR1 LNHDA and CDR2 SQIVND (reference sequence). The CDR3 has 14 amino acids. V lost 4 bases and J 3 bases, leaving 10 bases between the germline ends. CDR3 nucleotides: TGTGCCAGTAGTAATACAGGGAACAATCAGCCCCAGCATTTT. Its translation is CASSNTGNNQPQHF.

The chain uses TRBV4-2 and TRBJ2-3, with D hard to call. Germline CDR1 is LGHNA and CDR2 is YNFKEQ. Between the trimmed V and J ends, which lost 0 bases and 10 bases, there was a span of 8 bases. This CDR3 comprises 12 residues. The CDR3 protein is CASSQEAEAQYF. CDR3 nucleotide sequence: TGTGCCAGCAGCCAAGAGGCTGAGGCGCAGTATTTT.

The rearrangement uses TRBV30 and TRBJ2-3; TRBD2 matches 12 bases. V was clipped by 2 bases and J by 4 bases; unmatched bases: 4. This CDR3 is 15 amino acids long. CDR1 is GTSNPN, CDR2 SVGIG, per germline (reference sequence). CDR3 in amino acids: CAWSPGLAGADTQYF. The CDR3 bases are TGTGCCTGGAGTCCGGGACTAGCGGGTGCAGATACGCAGTATTTT.

V gene TRBV18 combines with J gene TRBJ2-7, with unresolved D. Trimming pared 3 bases from V and 5 bases from J, leaving 14 bases between. Germline CDR1 KGHSH, CDR2 LQKENI. This CDR3 has 14 amino acids. The CDR3 bases are TGTGCCAGCTCACCCAACTACGGTGCCCACGAGCAGTACTTC. This codes for CASSPNYGAHEQYF.

This rearrangement joins TRBV18 to TRBJ2-2, with TRBD1 as a possible D gene (5 bases). Trimming pared 5 bases from V and 0 bases from J, leaving 13 bases between. In germline, CDR1 is KGHSH, CDR2 LQKENI. The CDR3 has 16 amino acids. Here the CDR3 reads CASSRQPPTNTGELFF. The CDR3 DNA reads as TGTGCCAGCTCAAGACAGCCACCTACGAACACCGGGGAGCTGTTTTTT. The entire variable domain, with the rest obtained from reference TRBV18 and TRBJ2-2, is as follows: NAGVMQNPRHLVRRRGQEARLRCSPMKGHSHVYWYRQLPEEGLKFMVYLQKENIIDESGMPKERFSAEFPKEGPSILRIQQVVRGDSAAYFCASSRQPPTNTGELFFGEGSRLTVL.

The V and J genes are TRBV28 and TRBJ2-5; tentative D call: TRBD2 (6 bases). The germline V gene has CDR1 MDHEN and CDR2 SYDVKM. The CDR3 spans 14 residues. V lost 3 bases and J lost 5, with 13 bases in between. The CDR3 spells CASSFGGTDETQYF. In DNA form, the CDR3 reads TGTGCCAGCAGTTTTGGGGGGACGGATGAGACCCAGTACTTC.

J is TRBJ2-7 and V is TRBV6-5; D unresolved. The V end lost 8 bases, the J end lost 4 bases, and 12 bases lay between the germline ends. CDR3 size: 12 residues. Germline V gene sequence: CDR1 MNHEY, CDR2 SVGAGI. The CDR3 DNA reads as TGTGCCAGCGGCGACTTCCAATACGAGCAGTACTTC. Its translation is CASGDFQYEQYF.

This clone occurred once. V gene TRBV18 combines with J gene TRBJ2-2; possible D gene TRBD2, 5 bases. The ends were cut back, 1 base at V and 3 bases at J, with 9 bases in the middle. Germline V lookup: CDR1 KGHSH, CDR2 LQKENI. The CDR3 consists of 15 residues. CDR3 bases: TGTGCCAGCTCACCACGGTCGGGGTACACCGGGGAGCTGTTTTTT. Protein sequence: CASSPRSGYTGELFF. The full variable domain, in which reference TRBV18 and TRBJ2-2 provide the parts outside the CDR3, is NAGVMQNPRHLVRRRGQEARLRCSPMKGHSHVYWYRQLPEEGLKFMVYLQKENIIDESGMPKERFSAEFPKEGPSILRIQQVVRGDSAAYFCASSPRSGYTGELFFGEGSRLTVL.